The 7 T cell receptor beta chains below all came from one sample that was sequenced in a study of beta chain features in type 1 diabetes. Findings and caveats of the study: Among patients with Type 1 diabetes, TCRB CDR3s were moderately but significantly shorter in every one of the four CD4+ subsets.

Expressed TCRB transcripts were sequenced after all isolated RNA was converted to cDNA. The repertoire was sequenced with immunoSEQ multiplex PCR; TCRdb's copy has only in-frame clones and lacks some. The sample holds 550,000 to 850,000 clones, over 10% seen once. No antigen has been assigned to these receptors. Sequenced input: naive CD4+ T cells from blood. These receptors all stem from a man aged 18 to 30 with type 1 diabetes.

V and J are TRBV6-4 and TRBJ1-2, with D uncertain. Germline CDR1 MRHNA, CDR2 SNTAGT. The CDR3 runs to 15 residues. V shed 10 bases and J shed 7 bases, with 25 bases lying between them. CDR3: CATTPGTDGWGGYTF. CDR3 sequence (DNA): TGTGCCACCACCCCAGGCACAGACGGTTGGGGTGGCTACACCTTC.

As concerns this clone: Other DNA sequences within the sample encode an identical CDR3. The genes are TRBV27 and TRBJ2-1, with D hard to call. The V gene lost 2 bases and the J gene lost 7 bases, with 3 bases spanning the gap. Germline V lookup: CDR1 MNHEY, CDR2 SMNVEV (reference sequence). This CDR3 is built from 11 residues. CDR3 sequence (DNA): TGTGCCAGCAGTTTAGCGAATGAGCAGTTCTTC. Translation: CASSLANEQFF.

This chain connects TRBV27 to TRBJ1-2; a possible D gene is TRBD1 (5 bases). The CDR3 is 14 residues long. CDR1 and CDR2 (germline): MNHEY, SMNVEV (reference sequence). V lost 1 base to trimming and J lost 4 bases, with 10 bases between them. The CDR3 sequence: CASSLFADSYGYTF. The CDR3 DNA reads as TGTGCCAGCAGTTTATTCGCCGACAGCTATGGCTACACCTTC.

There are a few counts of this clone. This rearrangement joins TRBV18 to TRBJ2-1, with D perhaps given as TRBD1 or TRBD2 (5 bases each). V lost 2 bases and J 7 bases, leaving 18 bases between the germline ends. This CDR3 comprises 16 residues. Per germline, CDR1 KGHSH and CDR2 LQKENI. This CDR3 reads CASSPAEGPWGNEQFF. The CDR3 coding sequence is TGTGCCAGCTCACCAGCAGAGGGCCCGTGGGGGAATGAGCAGTTCTTC.

The rearrangement joins TRBV30 to TRBJ1-5; 8 bases fit TRBD1. Trimming at V came to 5 bases and at J to 4 bases, leaving 10 bases not matched to a gene. This CDR3 is 15 amino acids long. Germline V lookup: CDR1 GTSNPN, CDR2 SVGIG (reference sequence). The DNA of the CDR3 is TGTGCCTGGGCCTCCGAGACAGGGGATAATCAGCCCCAGCATTTT. It translates to CAWASETGDNQPQHF. Drawing the rest from reference TRBV30 and TRBJ1-5, the complete variable domain is SQTIHQWPATLVQPVGSPLSLECTVEGTSNPNLYWYRQAAGRGLQLLFYSVGIGQISSEVPQNLSASRPQDRQFILSSKKLLLSDSGFYLCAWASETGDNQPQHFGDGTRLSIL.

The chain carries TRBV7-2 and TRBJ1-5, with no clear D. The CDR3 length is 15 residues. CDR1 is SGHTA, CDR2 FQGNSA, per germline. Trimming pared 1 base from V and 7 bases from J, leaving 14 bases between. The CDR3 loop is CASSLDSGVLQPQHF. In nucleotides, the CDR3 is TGTGCCAGCAGCTTAGATTCTGGGGTTCTCCAGCCCCAGCATTTT.

This clone was found a few times. The chain couples TRBV7-9 to TRBJ2-6; possible D gene TRBD1, 6 bases. With 6 bases removed from V and 4 bases from J, the gap between germline ends came to 10 bases. This CDR3 contains 14 residues. Per germline, CDR1 SEHNR and CDR2 FQNEAQ (reference sequence). CDR3 DNA sequence: TGTGCCAGCAGTCCAGGGGCCGGGGCCAACGTCCTGACTTTC. This sequence encodes CASSPGAGANVLTF.